The rows below give T cell receptor beta chains drawn from one sample of a study of shared clonotypes between healthy human individuals. Libraries were prepared by immunoSEQ multiplex PCR; TCRdb keeps only in-frame clonotypes and omits some of them. The table records 2 million to 2.5 million clones, 90% to 95% of them present only once. Sequenced input: naive CD4+ T cells from PBMCs. These receptors were collected from a man aged 18 to 30 in good health. Some clones in this sample may be carry-over from other donors' samples. Both conserved end residues are part of each CDR3. The order of the fields is clone size, V gene, D gene, J gene, CDR3 DNA, CDR3 protein. The D gene is left open where the match is weak. Part of the rows lack a size; the others show once, few, many or a class for expanded clones.

>once|TRBV6-5|TRBD1|TRBJ1-3
TGTGCCAGCAGTCCTTGGGGACAGACTGGAAACACCATATATTTT
CASSPWGQTGNTIYF
>NA|TRBV5-1|NA|TRBJ1-1
TGCGCCAGCAGCTTGACGGAGGGGACAGCTTTCTTT
CASSLTEGTAFF
>NA|TRBV28|TRBD1|TRBJ2-1
TGTGCCAGCAGTCCCGGGACAGGGAGCCCCTACAATGAGCAGTTCTTC
CASSPGTGSPYNEQFF
>NA|TRBV5-1|NA|TRBJ1-1
TGCGCCAGCAGCTCCTCGCGGAGGGAGGGCACTGAAGCTTTCTTT
CASSSSRREGTEAFF
>few|TRBV5-1|TRBD1|TRBJ2-5
TGCGCCAGCAGCCAAGGACAGGGCCAAGAGACCCAGTACTTC
CASSQGQGQETQYF
>NA|TRBV15|NA|TRBJ1-3
TGTGCCACCAGCAGAGATCTGGCCGGGAGTGGAAACACCATATATTTT
CATSRDLAGSGNTIYF
>NA|TRBV5-1|NA|TRBJ2-1
TGCGCCAGCAGCTCCGGGTACAATGAGCAGTTCTTC
CASSSGYNEQFF
>once|TRBV7-8|TRBD1|TRBJ2-7
TGTGCCAGCACGAGGCAGGGGGCTTCGAGAGTTTTCCCCTACGAGCAGTACTTC
CASTRQGASRVFPYEQYF
>NA|TRBV28|NA|TRBJ1-3
TGTGCCAGCAACGCGCTGGACCCTACCGGAAACACCATATATTTT
CASNALDPTGNTIYF
>NA|TRBV5-4|TRBD2|TRBJ2-5
TGTGCCAGCAGCTTGGAAAGCGGGAACCAAGAGACCCAGTACTTC
CASSLESGNQETQYF
>once|TRBV5-4|NA|TRBJ2-3
TGTGCCAGCAGCTTGATGACAGATACGCAGTATTTT
CASSLMTDTQYF
>once|TRBV5-1|TRBD2|TRBJ2-1
TGCGCCAGCAGCGACCCATCTAGCGGGGAGGACAATGAGCAGTTCTTC
CASSDPSSGEDNEQFF
>once|TRBV18|NA|TRBJ2-7
TGTGCCAGCTCACAGGGGGACGAGCAGTACTTC
CASSQGDEQYF
>NA|TRBV6-6|TRBD2|TRBJ2-1
TGTGCCAGCAGTTCGGGACTAGCGACCTCCTACAATGAGCAGTTCTTC
CASSSGLATSYNEQFF